A single sample gave rise to the 25 T cell receptor beta chains below, sequenced in a study of beta chain features in type 1 diabetes. All of the isolated RNA was reverse transcribed, so expressed TCRB transcripts were sequenced. Assay: immunoSEQ multiplex PCR; the TCRdb copy retains only in-frame clones and omits some. The repertoire holds under 200,000 clones, with about 9.8% as singletons. Sequencing input: central memory CD4+ T cells from blood. The receptor source for this set is a woman younger than 35 in good health.

This clone was counted ten times or more. The CDR3 loop reads CASSHRSGTDRYEQYF. CDR3 in DNA: TGTGCCAGCTCACATCGCTCCGGGACAGACCGCTACGAGCAGTACTTC. The chain carries TRBV18 and TRBJ2-7, with 7 bases identical to TRBD1. The CDR3 consists of 16 residues. V shed 4 bases and J 3 bases; nucleotides not matched to a gene: 12. Germline-derived CDR1 and CDR2 are KGHSH and LQKENI. Variable domain in full (rest from reference TRBV18 and TRBJ2-7): NAGVMQNPRHLVRRRGQEARLRCSPMKGHSHVYWYRQLPEEGLKFMVYLQKENIIDESGMPKERFSAEFPKEGPSILRIQQVVRGDSAAYFCASSHRSGTDRYEQYFGPGTRLTVT.

This clone has only a few counts. The chain couples TRBV7-9 to TRBJ1-3, with D uncertain. The CDR3 spans 14 residues. V dropped 1 base and J dropped 0 bases, with 4 bases sitting between them. Germline CDR1 SEHNR, CDR2 FQNEAQ (reference sequence). The CDR3 spells CASSLEHSGNTIYF. DNA of the CDR3: TGTGCCAGCAGCTTAGAACACTCTGGAAACACCATATATTTT.

This clone was seen many times. The V and J genes are TRBV7-2 and TRBJ2-4, with D hard to call. Per germline, CDR1 SGHTA and CDR2 FQGNSA. The CDR3 length is 12 residues. Between the trimmed V and J ends, which lost 1 base and 8 bases, there was a span of 6 bases. In nucleotides, the CDR3 is TGTGCCAGCAGCTTAGATGCGGACATTCAGTACTTC. Translating it yields CASSLDADIQYF.

This clone came up a few times. V and J are TRBV7-8 and TRBJ2-5, with D tentatively TRBD2 (6 bases). V lost 6 bases, J lost 7 bases, and 18 bases lay in between. From germline, CDR1 is SGHVS and CDR2 FQNEAQ. This CDR3 contains 14 residues. CDR3 sequence (DNA): TGTGCCAGCAGTCCGAATAGACGGGAGTGGACCCAGTACTTC. This sequence encodes CASSPNRREWTQYF.

This clone was seen more than once but under ten times. The gene calls are TRBV29-1 and TRBJ2-7; 7 bases align to TRBD1. There are 15 residues in the CDR3. Germline CDR1 is SQVTM and CDR2 is ANQGSEA. V was pared by 6 bases and J by 4 bases, with 15 bases of the junction left unmatched. CDR3 sequence: CSVRVAYPRGYEQYF. CDR3 DNA sequence: TGCAGCGTCCGCGTTGCTTACCCCAGGGGGTACGAGCAGTACTTC.

The chain couples TRBV7-8 to TRBJ1-2; TRBD1 is a possible D gene (6 bases). CDR1 is SGHVS and CDR2 is FQNEAQ in the germline V gene. The CDR3 is 15 amino acids. Trimming removed 2 bases from V and 6 bases from J, with 16 bases in between. CDR3 bases: TGTGCCAGCAGCTTATTGTCTTCAGGGGCTGATGGCTACACCTTC. Its translation: CASSLLSSGADGYTF. The full variable domain, in which reference TRBV7-8 and TRBJ1-2 provide the parts outside the CDR3, is GAGVSQSPRYKVAKRGQDVALRCDPISGHVSLFWYQQALGQGPEFLTYFQNEAQLDKSGLPSDRFFAERPEGSVSTLKIQRTQQEDSAVYLCASSLLSSGADGYTFGSGTRLTVV.

The chain joins TRBV20-1 to TRBJ2-2, with a tentative D call TRBD2 (5 bases). CDR3 length: 11 residues. Germline CDR1 DFQATT, CDR2 SNEGSKA (reference sequence). V was cut by 7 bases and J by 9 bases, with 12 bases left in between. The CDR3 DNA follows: TGCAGTGTCGGGAACGATCGGGAGCTGTTTTTT. This encodes CSVGNDRELFF.

The chain carries TRBV19 and TRBJ1-1, with TRBD1 identical over 9 bases. With 3 bases clipped from V and 7 bases from J, the junction kept 9 bases outside the gene matches. CDR1 is LNHDA, CDR2 SQIVND, per germline (reference sequence). The CDR3 covers 15 residues. The CDR3 nucleotides are TGTGCCAGTAGTATGGGGAACAGGGGGCTTGGTGAAGCTTTCTTT. This codes for CASSMGNRGLGEAFF.

This clone occurred a few times. Germline and junction disagree at one end, which may indicate a read error. This chain joins TRBV7-7 and TRBJ2-5; D gene ambiguous. Germline CDR1 reads SSHAT; CDR2 reads FNYEAQ (reference sequence). The length of the CDR3 is 14 residues. The CDR3 sequence: CASSLSGRQETQYF. The CDR3 nucleotides read TGTGCTAGCAGCTTATCAGGTCGCCAAGAGACCCAGTACTTC.

The rearrangement joins TRBV7-9 to TRBJ2-4; the match to TRBD2 covers 7 bases. Germline lookup yields CDR1 SEHNR and CDR2 FQNEAQ (reference sequence). The CDR3 has 13 amino acids. V gave up 4 bases and J gave up 7 bases; unmatched junction bases: 4. CDR3 in amino acids: CASSSGRSNIQYF. The CDR3 DNA sequence: TGTGCCAGCAGCTCCGGGAGGTCCAACATTCAGTACTTC.

This rearrangement joins TRBV5-1 to TRBJ2-1; 9 positions agree with TRBD2. This CDR3 comprises 14 residues. Germline loops: CDR1 SGHRS, CDR2 YFSETQ. Trimming took 7 bases from V and 2 from J; bases not matched to a gene: 4. Written as DNA, the CDR3 is TGCGCCAGCGGAATAGCGGGAGCCTACAATGAGCAGTTCTTC. Protein sequence: CASGIAGAYNEQFF.

The V call is TRBV30, the J call TRBJ1-1; the D gene is possibly TRBD1 (6 bases). Trimming removed 5 bases from V and 11 bases from J, with 18 bases in between. This CDR3 is built from 12 residues. The germline V gene encodes CDR1 GTSNPN and CDR2 SVGIG (reference sequence). The CDR3 DNA reads TGTGCCTGGGCGGACAGTCGATGGGCGGCTTTCTTT. Its translation is CAWADSRWAAFF.

The genes are TRBV9 and TRBJ2-5; a weak D match, TRBD2 (6 bases). The germline V gene encodes CDR1 SGDLS and CDR2 YYNGEE. This CDR3 contains 15 residues. V lost 3 bases to trimming and J lost 3 bases, with 15 bases between them. The CDR3 coding sequence is TGTGCCAGCAGCGATGCCCCCGGCGGGGAAGAGACCCAGTACTTC. Translation gives CASSDAPGGEETQYF.

This clone was observed a few times. This chain connects TRBV7-9 to TRBJ2-1; TRBD1 matches 7 bases. V trimming: 1 base; J trimming: 10 bases; junction bases outside the gene matches: 4. Germline lookup yields CDR1 SEHNR and CDR2 FQNEAQ (reference sequence). The CDR3 is made up of 13 amino acids. This CDR3 reads CASSLVGGREQFF. In nucleotides, the CDR3 is TGTGCCAGCAGCTTAGTAGGGGGCAGGGAGCAGTTCTTC.

This clone appeared a few times. The chain uses TRBV7-2 and TRBJ1-2; a weak D match, TRBD1 (6 bases). CDR1 SGHTA and CDR2 FQGNSA come from the germline V gene. Trimming stripped 5 bases from V and 0 bases from J, with 19 bases between. This CDR3 spans 17 amino acids. The CDR3 coding sequence is TGTGCCAGCAGCCCGAGGGGTGCGGGGGCGCCTAACTATGGCTACACCTTC. It yields the protein CASSPRGAGAPNYGYTF.

This clone was recorded a few times. The rearrangement uses TRBV2 and TRBJ1-2; D remains unclear. The V and J ends lost 3 bases and 8 bases respectively, with 13 bases between them. This CDR3 is 13 amino acids long. Germline lookup yields CDR1 SNHLY and CDR2 FYNNEI. The CDR3 DNA follows: TGTGCCAGCAGTGATAACGGTTACTTGGGCTACACCTTC. It encodes CASSDNGYLGYTF.

A few counts support this clone. The rearrangement links TRBV30 to TRBJ1-2; 9 bases are shared with TRBD1. The CDR3 runs 15 residues. Germline assignment: CDR1 GTSNPN and CDR2 SVGIG (reference sequence). V dropped 2 bases and J dropped 4; count of bases not matched to a gene: 8. This CDR3 is CAWSPGLTGGYGYTF. The CDR3 DNA reads TGTGCCTGGAGTCCTGGACTGACAGGGGGCTATGGCTACACCTTC.

Ten or more counts support this clone. The chain employs TRBV5-4 and TRBJ2-5, with D perhaps TRBD2 (5 bases). The CDR3 spans 15 residues. The V end was cut by 1 base, the J end by 1 base, with 11 bases between. Germline V gives CDR1 SGHNT, CDR2 YYREEE (reference sequence). CDR3 region: CASSLRGGSQETQYF. CDR3 DNA: TGTGCCAGCAGCTTGAGAGGCGGGTCCCAAGAGACCCAGTACTTC.

This clone was picked up a small number of times. The same CDR3 arises from other DNA sequences in this sample as well. This sequence joins TRBV15 and TRBJ2-5; D gene ambiguous. Trimming took 0 bases from V and 4 from J, leaving 3 bases between them. The length of the CDR3 is 12 residues. Germline V gives CDR1 LNHNV, CDR2 YYDKDF (reference sequence). This CDR3 is CATSRDIETQYF. Here the CDR3 DNA reads TGTGCCACCAGCAGAGATATAGAGACCCAGTACTTC. Combining the CDR3 with reference TRBV15 and TRBJ2-5 gives the whole variable domain DAMVIQNPRYQVTQFGKPVTLSCSQTLNHNVMYWYQQKSSQAPKLLFHYYDKDFNNEADTPDNFQSRRPNTSFCFLDIRSPGLGDTAMYLCATSRDIETQYFGPGTRLLVL.

The J gene is TRBJ2-3, the V gene TRBV30; a weak D match, TRBD1 (6 bases). Germline V CDR1 and CDR2: GTSNPN, SVGIG (reference sequence). V lost 2 bases and J 4 bases, leaving 10 bases between the germline ends. The CDR3 runs 13 residues. As DNA, the CDR3 is TGTGCCTGGAGTAGGGCAGGGGCAGATACGCAGTATTTT. Translation gives CAWSRAGADTQYF.

V gene TRBV19 combines with J gene TRBJ2-7, with D possibly being TRBD2 (6 bases). The V gene lost 5 bases and the J gene lost 8 bases, with 16 bases spanning the gap. Germline assignment: CDR1 LNHDA and CDR2 SQIVND (reference sequence). The CDR3 totals 13 residues. This chain's CDR3 is CASSPALEGKQYF. The CDR3 bases are TGTGCCAGTAGTCCAGCCCTGGAGGGAAAGCAGTACTTC.

This clone was seen more than once but under ten times. V and J are TRBV11-3 and TRBJ2-2, with TRBD1 as a possible D gene (6 bases). CDR3 length: 18 amino acids. V was clipped by 0 bases and J by 3 bases, with 17 bases between them. CDR1 SGHNT and CDR2 YENEEA come from the germline V gene. The CDR3: CASSLDQGGTSYTGELFF. The CDR3, as DNA: TGTGCCAGCAGCTTAGATCAAGGGGGAACCTCCTACACCGGGGAGCTGTTTTTT.

This clone was observed a few times. This sequence joins TRBV9 and TRBJ2-2, with D possibly TRBD1 on 5 matching bases. V shed 4 bases and J shed 5 bases, with 12 bases lying between them. The germline V gene encodes CDR1 SGDLS and CDR2 YYNGEE. The length of the CDR3 is 14 residues. CDR3 coding DNA: TGTGCCAGCAGCCCTGACAGTTGGACCGGGGAGCTGTTTTTT. Translating gives CASSPDSWTGELFF.

This clone was counted only a few times. The chain recombines TRBV11-1 with TRBJ2-7, with a possible D match to TRBD1 (5 bases). Germline values: CDR1 SGHAT, CDR2 FQDESV (reference sequence). The V gene lost 1 base and the J gene lost 0 bases, with 10 bases spanning the gap. There are 15 residues in the CDR3. The CDR3 loop reads CASSLERGFSYEQYF. The CDR3 bases are TGTGCCAGCAGCTTAGAAAGGGGCTTCTCCTACGAGCAGTACTTC.

The sample holds a few counts of this clone. This chain connects TRBV15 to TRBJ2-3, with D possibly TRBD1 on 6 matching bases. The CDR3 contains 15 residues. In germline, CDR1 is LNHNV, CDR2 YYDKDF (reference sequence). Trimming stripped 9 bases from V and 0 bases from J, with 16 bases between. The CDR3: CATGGNRASTDTQYF. DNA for the CDR3: TGTGCCACAGGAGGTAACAGGGCGAGCACAGATACGCAGTATTTT.